One and the same sample provided the 9 T cell receptor beta chains below, sequenced in a study of blood T cell repertoires in COVID-19. Libraries were prepared by immunoSEQ multiplex PCR; TCRdb keeps only in-frame clonotypes and omits some of them. There are fewer than 150,000 clones in the sample; 86% occur only once, and around 8% lies in the top ten. The source material was peripheral blood. The receptors were gathered from a man between 65 and 85 years old who had recovered from COVID-19.

The chain employs TRBV18 and TRBJ2-7, with 7 bases that match TRBD2. The CDR3 covers 14 residues. J lost 6 bases, V lost 3 bases, and 8 bases had no gene match. Germline V gene sequence: CDR1 KGHSH, CDR2 LQKENI. The CDR3 nucleotides are TGTGCCAGCTCACCCGGGACTACGTCGTTCGAGCAGTACTTC. This sequence encodes CASSPGTTSFEQYF.

This sequence joins TRBV7-3 and TRBJ2-2; TRBD1 might be the D (5 bases). The CDR3 totals 13 residues. The V end was cut by 11 bases, the J end by 6 bases, with 16 bases between. The germline V gene encodes CDR1 SGHTA and CDR2 FQGTGA. The CDR3 loop reads CACRAGSAGELFF. DNA for the CDR3: TGTGCCTGTCGGGCAGGGTCGGCCGGGGAGCTGTTTTTT. The whole variable domain, remainder taken from reference TRBV7-3 and TRBJ2-2, is GAGVSQTPSNKVTEKGKYVELRCDPISGHTALYWYRQSLGQGPEFLIYFQGTGAADDSGLPNDRFFAVRPEGSVSTLKIQRTERGDSAVYLCACRAGSAGELFFGEGSRLTVL.

The J gene is TRBJ1-5, the V gene TRBV6-6; no clear D. Looked up from germline, CDR1 is MNHNY and CDR2 is SVGAGI (reference sequence). V was trimmed by 2 bases and J by 7 bases, leaving 6 bases between them. CDR3 length equals 12 residues. The CDR3, as DNA: TGTGCCAGCAGTTACCCCCCGCAGCCCCAGCATTTT. Protein sequence: CASSYPPQPQHF.

This sequence joins TRBV19 and TRBJ1-5; D remains unclear. Trimming pared 5 bases from V and 5 bases from J, leaving 10 bases between. Looked up from germline, CDR1 is LNHDA and CDR2 is SQIVND (reference sequence). The length of the CDR3 is 13 residues. In DNA, the CDR3 is TGTGCCAGTAGTCCCACCCGGGATCAGCCCCAGCATTTT. Encoded protein: CASSPTRDQPQHF.

This chain connects TRBV5-1 to TRBJ1-1; 9 nucleotides match TRBD1. Trimming removed 4 bases from V and 3 bases from J; junction bases left unmatched: 4. CDR1 is SGHRS and CDR2 is YFSETQ in the germline V gene. The CDR3 runs 14 residues. The DNA of the CDR3 is TGCGCCAGCAGCGACAGGGGGGGGCACACTGAAGCTTTCTTT. It codes for CASSDRGGHTEAFF.

J is TRBJ2-7 and V is TRBV2; 7 bases match TRBD2. Germline-derived CDR1 and CDR2 are SNHLY and FYNNEI. This CDR3 has 16 amino acids. V lost 0 bases to trimming and J lost 3 bases; unmatched junction nucleotides: 8. The DNA for the CDR3 is TGTGCCAGCAGTGAAGCCTGGACTAGGAGGATCTACGAGCAGTACTTC. Translation gives CASSEAWTRRIYEQYF.

The CDR3 DNA follows: TGTGCCAGCACCGGACTAGCGGGCTCCGAGCAGTACTTC. Residues: CASTGLAGSEQYF. The chain links TRBV11-2 to TRBJ2-7; 11 nucleotides line up with TRBD2. Trimming at V came to 7 bases and at J to 6 bases, leaving 5 bases not matched to a gene. CDR1 and CDR2 from the germline V gene are SGHAT and FQNNGV. The CDR3 has 13 amino acids.

The V call is TRBV6-6, the J call TRBJ1-1; 7 bases map to TRBD1. V lost 6 bases to trimming and J lost 1 base; unmatched junction nucleotides: 14. The CDR3 is 17 residues long. Germline CDR1 is MNHNY and CDR2 is SVGAGI (reference sequence). CDR3 residues: CASRRQGLELGNTEAFF. The CDR3 coding sequence is TGTGCCAGCAGGCGACAGGGTTTAGAGTTAGGGAACACTGAAGCTTTCTTT.

This chain links TRBV3-1 (or the pseudogene TRBV3-2) with TRBJ2-1; D remains unclear. V was clipped by 0 bases and J by 2 bases, with 14 bases between them. The CDR3 totals 17 residues. Germline V lookup: CDR1 LGHDT, CDR2 YNNKEL (reference sequence). CDR3 coding DNA: TGTGCCAGCAGCCAAGATCTGAGGAGAAAACCCTACAATGAGCAGTTCTTC. Its protein product is CASSQDLRRKPYNEQFF.